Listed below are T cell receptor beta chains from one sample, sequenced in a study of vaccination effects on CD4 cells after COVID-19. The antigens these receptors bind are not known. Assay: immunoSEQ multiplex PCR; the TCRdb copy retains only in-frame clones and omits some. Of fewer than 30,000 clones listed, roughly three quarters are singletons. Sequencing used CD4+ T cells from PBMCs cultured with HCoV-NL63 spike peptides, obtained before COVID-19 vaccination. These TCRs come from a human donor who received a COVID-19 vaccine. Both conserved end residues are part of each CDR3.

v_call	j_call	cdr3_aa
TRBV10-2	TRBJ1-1	CASSGTGGGTEAFF
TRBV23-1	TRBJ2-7	CASSQWDRSTYEQYF
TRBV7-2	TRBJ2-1	CASSLDGGPGNEQFF
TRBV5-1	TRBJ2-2	CASSLKYRQGATGELFF
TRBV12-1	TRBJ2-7	CASSSIGLADYYEQYF
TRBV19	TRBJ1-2	CASSKQGNYGYTF
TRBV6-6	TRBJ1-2	CASSYGLDGYTF
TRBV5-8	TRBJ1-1	CASSLTGTEAFF
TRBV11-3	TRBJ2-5	CASSPYSSESETQYF
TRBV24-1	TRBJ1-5	CATSDNPGTGGPFYSNQPQHF
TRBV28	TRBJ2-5	CASSLFSGTGEETQYF
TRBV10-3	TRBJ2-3	CAIKPGTGGLTDTQYF
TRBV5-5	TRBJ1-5	CASSFGTGDNQPQHF
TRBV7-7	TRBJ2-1	CASSPDRGNYNEQFF
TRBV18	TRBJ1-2	CASSPPGRWDGYTF
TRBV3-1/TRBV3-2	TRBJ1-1	CASSKGQVNTEAFF
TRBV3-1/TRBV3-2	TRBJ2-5	CASSLRGYGTQYF
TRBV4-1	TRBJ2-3	CASSQEVLLAGSTDTQYF
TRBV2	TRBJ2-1	CASSEPLAGVVQFF
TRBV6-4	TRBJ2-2	CASSDRQGHTGELFF
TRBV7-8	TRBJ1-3	CASSLNRLQGKNTIYF
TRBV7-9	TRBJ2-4	CAIETGLAKNIQYF
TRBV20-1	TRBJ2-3	CSASWGGGEDTQYF
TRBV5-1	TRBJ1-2	CASSRQGQEGGYTF
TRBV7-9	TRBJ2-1	CASSRTGDNEQFF
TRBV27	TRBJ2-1	CASSLYLRRFNEQFF
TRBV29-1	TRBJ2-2	CSVEVLEGLAGGPDTGELFF
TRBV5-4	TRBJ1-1	CASSRGDRADEAFF
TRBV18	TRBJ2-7	CASSPGTGAYEQYF
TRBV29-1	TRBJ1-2	CSVDSTGLNYGYTF
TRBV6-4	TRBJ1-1	CASSEGVSTEAFF